This T cell receptor beta chain derives from a study of T cell repertoires in cytomegalovirus infection. Findings and caveats of the study: Identification of carriers of CMV plus the relevant HLA was achieved through cumulative public TCR beta family frequency. The ex vivo response was dominated by HLA-C-restricted CMV-specific TCR beta clonotypes.

Germline assignment: CDR1 MNHNY and CDR2 SVGAGI (reference sequence). CDR3 length equals 17 residues. The junction had 13 bases not matched to a gene; V was cut back by 2 bases and J by 6 bases. One entry per CDR3 protein, called by TCRdb with MiXCR from the reads. Seen here are roughly 350,000 distinct CDR3 sequences, about 35% observed once, and the top ten hold approximately 12%. This clonotype was detected only a few times. Its antigen remains unknown. The sequences come from cultured PBMCs, collected from culture after CMV antigen stimulation. The chain uses TRBV6-6 and TRBJ1-5; 7 nucleotides match TRBD1. This TCR was recovered from a human donor in good health (CMV status not recorded). Some clones in this sample may be carry-over from other donors' samples. In DNA form, the CDR3 reads TGTGCCAGCAGTTACCCCACAGGGGCTCGGGTAGGTCAGCCCCAGCATTTT. It specifies CASSYPTGARVGQPQHF.